These T cell receptor beta chains were read from a single sample in a study of beta chain features in type 1 diabetes. Here immunoSEQ multiplex PCR was the method, and the copy in TCRdb shows in-frame clones only, minus some. The table includes 400,000 to 500,000 clones, 14% detected once. Sequenced sample: naive CD4+ T cells from blood. These receptors were obtained from a man aged 25 to 40 in good health. Each CDR3 is given without its conserved first and last residue. The order of the fields is CDR3 length, J gene, V gene, CDR3 protein.

12,TRBJ1-2,TRBV11-2,ASSPTTGSYGYT
10,TRBJ1-1,TRBV7-9,ASSPPGTEAF
9,TRBJ2-1,TRBV2,ASSELNEQF
12,TRBJ1-2,TRBV11-2,ASSLSSRNYGYT
11,TRBJ1-1,TRBV14,ASSLQENTEAF
12,TRBJ2-1,TRBV29-1,SVEARTPVQEQF
17,TRBJ1-6,TRBV7-6,ASSLAGSPSQGNLSPLH
11,TRBJ2-1,TRBV30,AWSLGASSEQF
13,TRBJ2-1,TRBV7-6,ASSSDRGTYNEQF
12,TRBJ1-1,TRBV7-2,ASSLLRRNTEAF
13,TRBJ2-3,TRBV18,ASSPLGLGTDTQY
11,TRBJ1-2,TRBV10-3,AHRDSIPNGYT
15,TRBJ2-3,TRBV5-1,ASSLSSVEGRPDTQY
9,TRBJ2-1,TRBV6-5,ASSAVNEQF
14,TRBJ2-5,TRBV7-7,ASSFSTRGRAETQY
12,TRBJ2-3,TRBV10-3,ASHRESGTDTQY
14,TRBJ2-3,TRBV29-1,SVEDRPGGVTDTQY
13,TRBJ2-3,TRBV14,ASSQVDRPTDTQY
13,TRBJ2-2,TRBV7-9,ASSLLGGNTGELF
12,TRBJ2-3,TRBV4-1,ASSGTGGTDTQY
13,TRBJ2-3,TRBV7-9,ASSSASGMGDTQY
12,TRBJ2-7,TRBV2,ASRTTGTIYEQY
11,TRBJ1-3,TRBV25-1,ASSDRFRDTIY
13,TRBJ2-1,TRBV5-1,ASSLGGVPLNEQF
12,TRBJ2-2,TRBV29-1,SVDAAGNTGELF
14,TRBJ2-3,TRBV5-4,ASSLKLAGSTDTQY
17,TRBJ2-4,TRBV5-4,ASSLAGTGEFLAKNIQY
14,TRBJ2-1,TRBV4-3,ASSQDWLGPYNEQF
12,TRBJ2-5,TRBV4-1,ASSQAPAQETQY
11,TRBJ2-1,TRBV7-2,ASSLGTSDEQF
13,TRBJ2-5,TRBV18,ASSPPGRVLETQY
10,TRBJ1-2,TRBV28,ASSLANYGYT
13,TRBJ2-7,TRBV18,ASSPPQRGLYEQY
16,TRBJ2-7,TRBV9,ASSPTQTSGGTSYEQY
11,TRBJ2-7,TRBV7-9,ASSSDRLYEQY
11,TRBJ1-1,TRBV11-1,ASSHQGFTEAF
13,TRBJ2-5,TRBV4-1,ASSQDGGRRETQY
13,TRBJ2-5,TRBV5-1,ASSFGASTKETQY
12,TRBJ1-2,TRBV11-2,ASSSNHRDYGYT
14,TRBJ2-5,TRBV30,AWSGSSGRAVETQY
11,TRBJ1-1,TRBV5-6,ASSLRSRPEAF
10,TRBJ1-5,TRBV4-1,ASSGEGQPQH
13,TRBJ2-1,TRBV30,AWSVGPTGYNEQF
12,TRBJ2-3,TRBV27,ARGWTSDTDTQY
11,TRBJ2-1,TRBV9,ASSVGPFGEQF
11,TRBJ2-7,TRBV25-1,ATSRQGNYEQY
13,TRBJ1-2,TRBV5-6,ASSLPLTGDYGYT
13,TRBJ2-7,TRBV7-2,ASSLETGVYIEQY
11,TRBJ2-3,TRBV4-3,ASSPGTGDTQY
8,TRBJ1-1,TRBV29-1,SGRNTEAF
13,TRBJ2-1,TRBV7-6,ASSLAVSGLNEQF
11,TRBJ2-5,TRBV18,ASSPGLQETQY
13,TRBJ1-3,TRBV14,ASSRDVVSGNTIY
13,TRBJ2-5,TRBV10-1,ASSAGLAIGETQY
14,TRBJ2-6,TRBV19,ASKGTASSGDNVLT
13,TRBJ2-2,TRBV2,ASSDGRAGTGELF